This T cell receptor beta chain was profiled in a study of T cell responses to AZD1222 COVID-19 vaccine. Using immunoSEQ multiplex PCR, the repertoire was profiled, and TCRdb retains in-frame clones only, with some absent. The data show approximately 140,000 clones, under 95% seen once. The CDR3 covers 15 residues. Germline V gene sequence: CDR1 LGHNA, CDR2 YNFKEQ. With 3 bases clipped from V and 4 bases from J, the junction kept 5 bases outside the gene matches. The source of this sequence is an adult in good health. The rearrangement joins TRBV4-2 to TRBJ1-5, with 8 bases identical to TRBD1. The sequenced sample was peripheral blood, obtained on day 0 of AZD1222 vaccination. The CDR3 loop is CASSHEGQGNQPQHF. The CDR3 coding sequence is TGTGCCAGCAGCCACGAAGGACAGGGAAATCAGCCCCAGCATTTT.